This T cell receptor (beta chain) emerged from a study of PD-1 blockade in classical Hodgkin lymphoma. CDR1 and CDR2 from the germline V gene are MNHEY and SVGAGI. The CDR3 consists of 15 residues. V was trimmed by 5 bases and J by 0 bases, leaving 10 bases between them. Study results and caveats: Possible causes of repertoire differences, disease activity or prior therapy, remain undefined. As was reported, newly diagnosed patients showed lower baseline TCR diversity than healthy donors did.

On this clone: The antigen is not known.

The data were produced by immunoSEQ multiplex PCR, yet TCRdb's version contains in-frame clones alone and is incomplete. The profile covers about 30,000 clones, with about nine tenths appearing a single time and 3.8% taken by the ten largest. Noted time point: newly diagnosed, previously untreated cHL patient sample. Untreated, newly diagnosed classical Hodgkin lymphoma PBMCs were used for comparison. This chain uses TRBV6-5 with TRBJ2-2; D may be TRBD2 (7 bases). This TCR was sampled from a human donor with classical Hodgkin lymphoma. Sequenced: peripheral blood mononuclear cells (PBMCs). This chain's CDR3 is CASSTGGANTGELFF. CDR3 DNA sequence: TGTGCCAGCAGTACGGGGGGCGCGAACACCGGGGAGCTGTTTTTT.